The 6 T cell receptor beta chains reported below all come from one sample, sequenced in a study of shared clonotypes between healthy human individuals. Sequencing was performed with immunoSEQ multiplex PCR; in TCRdb, only in-frame clones are kept and a portion is missing. The data hold about 2.4 million clones, with roughly 93% observed a single time. Sequenced: naive CD4+ T cells from PBMCs. Subset denoted: CD45RA+ positively selected. The receptors were sampled from a man aged 18 to 29 in good health. Some clones in this sample may be carry-over from other donors' samples.

In its sample, this clone was seen once. Other DNA sequences in the sample encode the same CDR3. V is TRBV9 and J is TRBJ2-1, with no clear D. This CDR3 region has 13 residues. Germline V CDR1 and CDR2: SGDLS, YYNGEE. The germline V and J ends were trimmed by 3 bases and 6 bases, with 10 bases remaining between them. The CDR3 DNA sequence: TGTGCCAGCAGCGCCGGTCCTCTCAATGAGCAGTTCTTC. Translated: CASSAGPLNEQFF.

The V call is TRBV27, the J call TRBJ1-3; D not resolved. Germline-derived CDR1 and CDR2 are MNHEY and SMNVEV (reference sequence). The CDR3 length is 14 residues. V shed 4 bases and J shed 0 bases, with 7 bases lying between them. The CDR3 DNA is TGTGCCAGCAGTTCCCCCGCCTCTGGAAACACCATATATTTT. This translates into CASSSPASGNTIYF.

The rearrangement joins TRBV7-9 to TRBJ1-2; 10 bases match TRBD1. The CDR3 spans 15 residues. V shed 1 base, J shed 4 bases, and the junction held 3 bases outside the gene matches. Germline V gene lookup returns CDR1 SEHNR and CDR2 FQNEAQ (reference sequence). For the CDR3, the DNA is TGTGCCAGCAGCTTAGTTCGGGACAGGGGCTATGGCTACACCTTC. Protein product: CASSLVRDRGYGYTF. Based on the CDR3 plus reference TRBV7-9 and TRBJ1-2, the full variable domain is DTGVSQNPRHKITKRGQNVTFRCDPISEHNRLYWYRQTLGQGPEFLTYFQNEAQLEKSRLLSDRFSAERPKGSFSTLEIQRTEQGDSAMYLCASSLVRDRGYGYTFGSGTRLTVV.

The rearrangement uses TRBV9 and TRBJ2-1, with 11 bases matching TRBD2. CDR3 length equals 16 residues. The germline V gene encodes CDR1 SGDLS and CDR2 YYNGEE. With 0 bases clipped from V and 9 bases from J, the junction kept 8 bases outside the gene matches. CDR3 protein: CASSVARLAGGSEQFF. For the CDR3, the DNA is TGTGCCAGCAGCGTAGCACGCCTAGCGGGAGGTAGTGAGCAGTTCTTC.

Of note for this clone: This specimen includes other DNA sequences encoding the same CDR3. The chain recombines TRBV2 with TRBJ1-5; D ambiguous. The V end was cut by 8 bases, the J end by 1 base, with 9 bases between. This CDR3 is 13 amino acids long. The germline V gene encodes CDR1 SNHLY and CDR2 FYNNEI. Here the CDR3 DNA reads TGTGCCAGCTCTGACGAGAGCAATCAGCCCCAGCATTTT. Translating it yields CASSDESNQPQHF.

The chain couples TRBV11-2 to TRBJ1-3; the D is unclear. This CDR3 has 16 amino acids. V gave up 5 bases and J gave up 3 bases, with 17 bases separating them. CDR1 SGHAT and CDR2 FQNNGV come from the germline V gene. CDR3 nucleotide sequence: TGTGCCAGCAGCCCGTATGGACGGGGAGGTGGAAACACCATATATTTT. This sequence encodes CASSPYGRGGGNTIYF.